This T cell receptor (beta chain) stems from a study of CD8+ T cells in alopecia areata. Study-wide points: Lesional scalp, especially alopecia totalis/universalis, showed higher clonality than normal scalp. Shared TCR sequences were less clear between patients than in mice, possibly partly from HLA diversity.

Individuals with alopecia areata gave both lesional scalp punch biopsies and peripheral blood for collection. Starting from PBMCs, sorting isolated CD4+ and CD8+ T cells. RNA was isolated and reverse transcribed to cDNA, the sequencing template. TCRdb's copy holds only in-frame clones and misses some; the assay was immunoSEQ multiplex PCR. The sample has around 160,000 clones, over 45% seen once. This clone was picked up many times. The antigen is not known. The material sequenced was CD4+ T cells sorted from blood. The TCR comes from a human donor with alopecia areata.

The CDR3 region has the DNA TGTGCCAGCAGCGGCCGGGACACCCATTACAATGAGCAGTTCTTC. The encoded protein is CASSGRDTHYNEQFF. The chain is built from TRBV7-9 and TRBJ2-1; a possible D gene is TRBD1 (6 bases). Germline V gene lookup returns CDR1 SEHNR and CDR2 FQNEAQ (reference sequence). V was pared by 5 bases and J by 4 bases, with 15 bases between. The CDR3 loop spans 15 amino acids.